This TCR beta chain appears in the sequencing data of a study of early T cells in non-severe SARS-CoV-2 infection. Trimming shortened V by 2 bases and J by 5 bases, and 19 bases separated the two germline ends. Germline lookup yields CDR1 DFQATT and CDR2 SNEGSKA (reference sequence). The length of the CDR3 is 15 residues. In TCRdb, the 5' RACE reads were re-called with MiXCR into one record per CDR3 protein. The sample records 55,000 to 70,000 distinct CDR3 sequences, roughly 10% being singletons. In this sample, this clonotype turned up many times. This clonotype was obtained from an adult who was a healthcare worker with PCR-confirmed SARS-CoV-2 infection or an uninfected control (not recorded which). Input material: whole blood. J is TRBJ2-7 and V is TRBV20-1; possible D gene TRBD2, 6 bases. The CDR3 DNA sequence: TGCAGTGCTAGACCAACCTTCGGGAGAGCCCACGAGCAGTACTTC. Its translation: CSARPTFGRAHEQYF.